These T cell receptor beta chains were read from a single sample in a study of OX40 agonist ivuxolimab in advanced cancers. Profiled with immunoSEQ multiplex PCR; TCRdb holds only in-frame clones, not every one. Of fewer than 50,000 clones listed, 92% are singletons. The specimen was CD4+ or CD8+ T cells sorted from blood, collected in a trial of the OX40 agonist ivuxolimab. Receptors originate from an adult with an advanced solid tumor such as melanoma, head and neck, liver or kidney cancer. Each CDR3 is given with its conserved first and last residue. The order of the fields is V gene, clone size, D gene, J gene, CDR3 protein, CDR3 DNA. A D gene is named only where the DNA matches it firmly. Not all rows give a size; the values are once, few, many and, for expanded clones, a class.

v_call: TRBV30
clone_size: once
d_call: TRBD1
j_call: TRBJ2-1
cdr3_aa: CAWAFGTGWFNEQFF
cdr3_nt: TGTGCCTGGGCTTTTGGGACAGGGTGGTTCAATGAGCAGTTCTTC

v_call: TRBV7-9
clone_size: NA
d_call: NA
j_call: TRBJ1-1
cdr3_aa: CASRDSGRGTEAFF
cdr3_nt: TGTGCCAGCAGGGACAGCGGTAGGGGGACTGAAGCTTTCTTT

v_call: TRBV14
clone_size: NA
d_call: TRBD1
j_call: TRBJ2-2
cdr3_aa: CASSQGQENTGELFF
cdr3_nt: TGTGCCAGCAGCCAGGGACAGGAAAACACCGGGGAGCTGTTTTTT

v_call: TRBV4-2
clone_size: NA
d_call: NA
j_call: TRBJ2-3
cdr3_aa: CASSRRTDTQYF
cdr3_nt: TGTGCCAGCAGTCGTCGGACAGATACGCAGTATTTT

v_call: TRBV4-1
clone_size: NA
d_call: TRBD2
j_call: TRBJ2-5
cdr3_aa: CASSQRVAGDQETQYF
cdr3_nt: TGCGCCAGCAGCCAAAGGGTAGCGGGGGATCAAGAGACCCAGTACTTC

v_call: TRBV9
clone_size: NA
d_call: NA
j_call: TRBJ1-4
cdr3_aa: CASNNLESGENEKLFF
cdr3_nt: TGTGCCAGCAACAACTTGGAATCGGGAGAAAATGAAAAACTGTTTTTT

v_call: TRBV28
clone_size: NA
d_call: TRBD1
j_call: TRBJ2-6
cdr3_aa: CASSRDSHSGANVLTF
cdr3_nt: TGTGCCAGCAGCAGGGACAGCCACTCTGGGGCCAACGTCCTGACTTTC

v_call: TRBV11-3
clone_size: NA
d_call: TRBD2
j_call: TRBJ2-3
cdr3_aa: CASSLETTSGRTDTQYF
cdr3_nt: TGTGCCAGCAGCTTAGAGACGACTAGCGGGAGGACAGATACGCAGTATTTT

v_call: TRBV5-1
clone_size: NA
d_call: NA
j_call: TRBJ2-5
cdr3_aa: CASSLTDLRETQYF
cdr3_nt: TGCGCCAGCAGCTTGACGGACCTCCGAGAGACCCAGTACTTC

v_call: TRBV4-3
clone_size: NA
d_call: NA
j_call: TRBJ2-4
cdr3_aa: CASSQDGTLNIQYF
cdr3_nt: TGCGCCAGCAGCCAAGATGGGACTCTAAACATTCAGTACTTC

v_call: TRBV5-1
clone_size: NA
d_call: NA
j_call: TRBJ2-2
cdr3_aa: CASSLRESGTGELFF
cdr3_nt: TGCGCCAGCAGCTTGCGGGAGTCTGGCACCGGGGAGCTGTTTTTT

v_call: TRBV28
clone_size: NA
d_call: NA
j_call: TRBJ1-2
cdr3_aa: CASSFNTNYGYTF
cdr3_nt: TGTGCCAGCAGCTTTAATACTAACTATGGCTACACCTTC

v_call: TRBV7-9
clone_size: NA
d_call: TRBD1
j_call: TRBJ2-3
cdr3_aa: CASSSDTGESADTQYF
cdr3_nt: TGTGCCAGCAGCTCGGATACAGGGGAGTCGGCAGATACGCAGTATTTT

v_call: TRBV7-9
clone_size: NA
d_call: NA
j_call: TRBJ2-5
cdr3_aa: CASSLVLAGETQYF
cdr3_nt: TGTGCCAGCAGCTTAGTGCTAGCAGGGGAGACCCAGTACTTC

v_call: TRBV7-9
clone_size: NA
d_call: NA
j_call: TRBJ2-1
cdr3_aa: CASSPSQGNFNEQFF
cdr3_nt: TGTGCCAGCAGCCCTTCCCAGGGTAACTTCAATGAGCAGTTCTTC

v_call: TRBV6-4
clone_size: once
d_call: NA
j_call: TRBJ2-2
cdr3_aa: CASSDSGTGELFF
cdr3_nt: TGTGCCAGCAGTGACTCGGGCACCGGGGAGCTGTTTTTT

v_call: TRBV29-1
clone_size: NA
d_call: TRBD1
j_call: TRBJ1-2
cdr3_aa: CSVRDRESYGYTF
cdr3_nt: TGCAGCGTTCGGGACAGGGAGTCCTATGGCTACACCTTC

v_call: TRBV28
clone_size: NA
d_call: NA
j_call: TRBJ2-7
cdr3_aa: CASSPPSPGTEQYF
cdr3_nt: TGTGCCAGCAGCCCCCCGTCTCCAGGAACCGAGCAGTACTTC